The T cell receptor (beta chain) described here comes from a study of CD8 T cells in ankylosing spondylitis. Whole-study findings and limits: Reactive arthritis synovial fluid and blood were previously reported to contain some motif variants. In ankylosing spondylitis patients, matched synovial fluid reportedly showed significant enrichment of disease-linked clones. Seven to nine highly homologous variants made up a TCR beta motif, and this motif appeared characteristic of ankylosing spondylitis blood. Clones linked to the disease showed a CD8+ phenotype. They occurred at relatively low frequencies in peripheral blood.

Quantitative barcoded 5'-RACE was used to prepare TCR beta libraries. TCRdb reprocessed the 5' RACE reads via MiXCR and lists one record per CDR3 protein. The data show about 540,000 distinct CDR3 sequences, about an eighth seen once. This clonotype was seen ten or more times. Its antigen is undetermined. J was trimmed by 3 bases and V by 5 bases; bases with no gene match: 7. The CDR3 length is 14 residues. Germline values: CDR1 SGHAT, CDR2 FQNNGV. The source is a male donor with ankylosing spondylitis. Sequenced material: blood, either unsorted or a sorted T cell fraction (not recorded which). V is TRBV11-2 and J is TRBJ2-7; 7 bases are shared with TRBD1. The CDR3 DNA reads TGTGCCAGCAGCACCGGGACAGTCGGCTACGAGCAGTACTTC. This gives the protein CASSTGTVGYEQYF.